This TCR beta chain came from a study of tumor-infiltrating lymphocytes in primary liver carcinoma. Germline V gene sequence: CDR1 SGHAT, CDR2 FQNNGV. The CDR3 has 15 amino acids. V shed 9 bases, J shed 9 bases, and the junction held 17 bases outside the gene matches. A primer in the constant region served to generate TCR beta cDNA from approximately 450 ng of total RNA. It was through three nested multiplex PCR rounds of slightly modified ARM-PCR that TCR beta libraries arose. Forward primers for TRBV1-TRBV30 and a C-beta reverse primer served the first two PCR rounds, at roughly 10 cycles each. MiXCR, applied by TCRdb to the multiplex PCR reads, yields one record per CDR3 protein. This sample yields about 130,000 distinct CDR3 sequences, of which 64% are seen a single time; approximately 8.9% belongs to the top ten. Unsorted bulk tissue (roughly 19-31 mg) underwent RNA and DNA co-extraction.

Sequencing was performed on liver tumor tissue from sampling region 3. The subset was: tumor region T3, left-lateral pole. The clonotype was recovered from a woman aged 55-75 years with primary liver carcinoma and hepatitis B virus infection. The genes are TRBV11-2 and TRBJ2-1; 7 bases map to TRBD1. The CDR3 nucleotides read TGTGCCAGTAACTTAGAGGGGGCTCCGGGTGTTGAGCAGTTCTTC. Protein product: CASNLEGAPGVEQFF.